The 4 T cell receptor beta chains in this list originate from one sample, sequenced in a study of control samples from healthy donors and cancer patients. The repertoire was sequenced with immunoSEQ multiplex PCR; TCRdb's copy has only in-frame clones and lacks some. The repertoire has 96,000 or so clones, 85% to 95% of them found once; the top ten carry 8% to 9.5%. The sample was blood. These receptor sequences come from a man younger than 35 in good health.

The CDR3 DNA follows: TGTGCCAGCGGATCAGGGAGCGGCTATGGCTACACCTTC. This translates into CASGSGSGYGYTF. The chain combines TRBV7-9 with TRBJ1-2; D is perhaps TRBD1 (5 bases). Germline CDR1 and CDR2: SEHNR and FQNEAQ (reference sequence). The length of the CDR3 is 13 residues. V lost 8 bases and J lost 4, with 14 bases in between.

This chain connects TRBV25-1 to TRBJ2-1; D remains ambiguous. The CDR3 totals 13 residues. With 6 bases removed from V and 5 bases from J, the gap between germline ends came to 11 bases. Germline loops: CDR1 MGHDK, CDR2 SYGVNS. The CDR3 reads CASSQRQDNEQFF. CDR3 DNA: TGTGCCAGCAGCCAAAGGCAAGACAATGAGCAGTTCTTC.

This clone was found a few times. This chain joins TRBV6-5 and TRBJ2-5; D not resolved. CDR1 is MNHEY and CDR2 is SVGAGI in the germline V gene. This CDR3 is built from 15 residues. V lost 0 bases and J lost 5, with 13 bases in between. The CDR3 is CASSYSISDGETQYF. CDR3 nucleotide sequence: TGTGCCAGCAGTTACTCGATTTCCGATGGTGAGACCCAGTACTTC.

This chain joins TRBV29-1 and TRBJ1-1; tentatively, D is TRBD1 (5 bases). V was pared by 7 bases and J by 3 bases, with 21 bases between. This CDR3 is 15 amino acids long. In germline, CDR1 is SQVTM, CDR2 ANQGSEA. The CDR3 sequence: CSGLTPGYRDTEAFF. The CDR3 DNA reads TGCAGCGGCCTGACACCAGGGTATCGGGACACTGAAGCTTTCTTT.